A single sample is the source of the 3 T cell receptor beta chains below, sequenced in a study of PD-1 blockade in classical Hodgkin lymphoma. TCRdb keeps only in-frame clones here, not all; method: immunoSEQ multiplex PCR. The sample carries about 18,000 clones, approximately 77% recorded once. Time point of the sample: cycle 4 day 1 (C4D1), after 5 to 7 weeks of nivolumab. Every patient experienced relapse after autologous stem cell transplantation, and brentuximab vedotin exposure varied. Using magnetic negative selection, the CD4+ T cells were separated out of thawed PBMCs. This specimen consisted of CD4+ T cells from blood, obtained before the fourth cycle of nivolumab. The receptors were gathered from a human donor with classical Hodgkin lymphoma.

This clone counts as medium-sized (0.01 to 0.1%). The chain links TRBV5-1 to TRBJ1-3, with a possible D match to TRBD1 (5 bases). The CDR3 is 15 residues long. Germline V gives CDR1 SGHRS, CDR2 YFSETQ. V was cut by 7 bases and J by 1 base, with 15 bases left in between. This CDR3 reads CASSQMGDSGNTIYF. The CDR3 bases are TGCGCCAGCTCCCAAATGGGGGATTCTGGAAACACCATATATTTT.

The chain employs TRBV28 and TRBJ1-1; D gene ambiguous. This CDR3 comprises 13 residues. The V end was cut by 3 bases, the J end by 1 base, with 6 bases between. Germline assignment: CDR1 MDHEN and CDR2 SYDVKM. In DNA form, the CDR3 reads TGTGCCAGCAGTTTTCGGGGGAACACTGAAGCTTTCTTT. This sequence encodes CASSFRGNTEAFF.

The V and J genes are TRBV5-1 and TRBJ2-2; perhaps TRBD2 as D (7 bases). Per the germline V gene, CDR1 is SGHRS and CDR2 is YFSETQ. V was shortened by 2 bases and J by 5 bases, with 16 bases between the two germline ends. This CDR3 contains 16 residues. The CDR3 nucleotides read TGCGCCAGCAGCTTTAAAGGGGGGGCCGGGACCGGGGAGCTGTTTTTT. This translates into CASSFKGGAGTGELFF.